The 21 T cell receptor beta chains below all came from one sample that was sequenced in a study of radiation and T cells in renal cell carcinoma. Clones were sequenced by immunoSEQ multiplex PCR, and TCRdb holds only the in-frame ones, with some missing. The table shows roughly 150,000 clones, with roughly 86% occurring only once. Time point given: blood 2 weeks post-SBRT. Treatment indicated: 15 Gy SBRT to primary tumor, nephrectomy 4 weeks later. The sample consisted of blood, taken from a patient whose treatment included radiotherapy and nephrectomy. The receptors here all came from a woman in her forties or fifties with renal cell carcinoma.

The CDR3: CASSLELAEGTDTQYF. The CDR3 coding sequence is TGTGCCAGCAGCTTGGAACTAGCGGAAGGCACAGATACGCAGTATTTT. The chain links TRBV5-4 to TRBJ2-3, with 8 bases identical to TRBD2. Germline V gene sequence: CDR1 SGHNT, CDR2 YYREEE (reference sequence). This CDR3 has 16 amino acids. V lost 0 bases to trimming and J lost 1 base; unmatched junction nucleotides: 4.

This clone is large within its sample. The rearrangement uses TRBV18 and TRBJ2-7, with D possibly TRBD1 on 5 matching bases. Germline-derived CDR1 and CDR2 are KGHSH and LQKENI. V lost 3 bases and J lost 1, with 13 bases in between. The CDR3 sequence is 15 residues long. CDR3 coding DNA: TGTGCCAGCTCACCTTGGGCGGACAAATCCTACGAGCAGTACTTC. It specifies CASSPWADKSYEQYF.

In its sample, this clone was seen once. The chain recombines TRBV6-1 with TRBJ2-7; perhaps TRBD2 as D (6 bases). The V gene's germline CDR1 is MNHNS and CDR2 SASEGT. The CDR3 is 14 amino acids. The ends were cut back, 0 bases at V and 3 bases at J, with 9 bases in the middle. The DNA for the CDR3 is TGTGCCAGCAGTGAAGCTGGGGGAGGCTACGAGCAGTACTTC. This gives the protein CASSEAGGGYEQYF.

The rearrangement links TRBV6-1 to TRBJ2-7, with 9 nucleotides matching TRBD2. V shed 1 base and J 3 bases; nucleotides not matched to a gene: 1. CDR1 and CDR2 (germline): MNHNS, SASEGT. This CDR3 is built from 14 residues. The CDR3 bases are TGTGCCAGCAGTGAAGGCGGGGGGGTCTACGAGCAGTACTTC. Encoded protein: CASSEGGGVYEQYF.

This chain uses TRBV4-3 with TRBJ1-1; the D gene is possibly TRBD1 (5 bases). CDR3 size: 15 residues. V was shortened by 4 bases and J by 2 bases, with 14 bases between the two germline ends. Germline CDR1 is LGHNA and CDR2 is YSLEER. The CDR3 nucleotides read TGCGCCAGCAGCCCAGATGCAGGGTATAACACTGAAGCTTTCTTT. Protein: CASSPDAGYNTEAFF.

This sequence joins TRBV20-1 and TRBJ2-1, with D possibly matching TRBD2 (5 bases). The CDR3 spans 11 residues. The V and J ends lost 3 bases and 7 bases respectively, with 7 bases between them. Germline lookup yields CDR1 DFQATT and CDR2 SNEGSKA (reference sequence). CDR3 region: CSASGGNEQFF. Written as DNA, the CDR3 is TGCAGTGCTAGCGGCGGGAATGAGCAGTTCTTC.

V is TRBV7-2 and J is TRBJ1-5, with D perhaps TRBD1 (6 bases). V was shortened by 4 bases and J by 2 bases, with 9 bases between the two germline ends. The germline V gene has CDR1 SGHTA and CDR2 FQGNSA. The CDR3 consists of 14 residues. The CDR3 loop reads CASSSPGGNQPQHF. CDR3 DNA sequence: TGTGCCAGCAGCTCCCCAGGGGGCAATCAGCCCCAGCATTTT.

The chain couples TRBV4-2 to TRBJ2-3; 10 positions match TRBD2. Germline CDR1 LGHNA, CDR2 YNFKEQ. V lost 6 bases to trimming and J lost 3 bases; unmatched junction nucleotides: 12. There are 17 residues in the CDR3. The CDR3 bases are TGTGCCAGCAGACCTCTTGGTAGCGGGGGGAGAACAGATACGCAGTATTTT. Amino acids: CASRPLGSGGRTDTQYF.

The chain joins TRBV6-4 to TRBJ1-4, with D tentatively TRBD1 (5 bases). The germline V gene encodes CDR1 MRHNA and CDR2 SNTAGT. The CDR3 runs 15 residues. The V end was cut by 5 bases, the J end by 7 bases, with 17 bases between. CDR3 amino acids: CASSSTGDIGEKLFF. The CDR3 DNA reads TGTGCCAGCAGTTCTACAGGAGATATTGGTGAAAAACTGTTTTTT.

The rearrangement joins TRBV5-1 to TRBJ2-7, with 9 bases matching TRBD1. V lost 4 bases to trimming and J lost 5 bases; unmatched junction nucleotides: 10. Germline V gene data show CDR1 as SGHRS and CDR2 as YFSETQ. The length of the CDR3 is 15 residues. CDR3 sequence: CASSARTGEPDEQYF. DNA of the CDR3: TGCGCCAGCAGCGCTAGGACAGGGGAGCCGGACGAGCAGTACTTC.

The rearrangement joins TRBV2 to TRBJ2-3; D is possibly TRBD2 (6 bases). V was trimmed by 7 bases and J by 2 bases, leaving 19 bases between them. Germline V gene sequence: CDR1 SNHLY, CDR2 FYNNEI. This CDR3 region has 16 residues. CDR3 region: CASKFIAVTSTDTQYF. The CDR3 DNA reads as TGTGCCAGCAAGTTTATAGCGGTCACCTCCACAGATACGCAGTATTTT.

The DNA for the CDR3 is TGTGCCAGTAGTATCCCCGGGGATACGGACACTGAAGCTTTCTTT. Translating it yields CASSIPGDTDTEAFF. The chain uses TRBV19 and TRBJ1-1, with D unclear. From germline, CDR1 is LNHDA and CDR2 SQIVND (reference sequence). This CDR3 has 15 amino acids. Trimming left V 3 bases short and J 3 bases short, with 14 bases between.

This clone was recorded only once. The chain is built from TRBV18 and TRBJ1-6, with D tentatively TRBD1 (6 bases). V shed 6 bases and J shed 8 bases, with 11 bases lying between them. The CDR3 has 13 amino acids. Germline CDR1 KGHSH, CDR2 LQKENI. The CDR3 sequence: CASSPGEYSPLHF. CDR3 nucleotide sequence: TGTGCCAGCTCGCCAGGGGAGTATTCACCCCTCCACTTT. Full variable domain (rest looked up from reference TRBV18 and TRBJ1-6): NAGVMQNPRHLVRRRGQEARLRCSPMKGHSHVYWYRQLPEEGLKFMVYLQKENIIDESGMPKERFSAEFPKEGPSILRIQQVVRGDSAAYFCASSPGEYSPLHFGNGTRLTVT.

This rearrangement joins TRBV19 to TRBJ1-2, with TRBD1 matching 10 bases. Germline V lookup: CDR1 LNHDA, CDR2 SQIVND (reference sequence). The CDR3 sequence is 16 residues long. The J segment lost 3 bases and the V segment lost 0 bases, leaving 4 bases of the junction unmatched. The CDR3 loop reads CASSIDRDRGHYGYTF. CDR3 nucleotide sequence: TGTGCCAGTAGTATAGATCGGGACAGGGGTCACTATGGCTACACCTTC. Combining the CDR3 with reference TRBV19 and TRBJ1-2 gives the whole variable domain DGGITQSPKYLFRKEGQNVTLSCEQNLNHDAMYWYRQDPGQGLRLIYYSQIVNDFQKGDIAEGYSVSREKKESFPLTVTSAQKNPTAFYLCASSIDRDRGHYGYTFGSGTRLTVV.

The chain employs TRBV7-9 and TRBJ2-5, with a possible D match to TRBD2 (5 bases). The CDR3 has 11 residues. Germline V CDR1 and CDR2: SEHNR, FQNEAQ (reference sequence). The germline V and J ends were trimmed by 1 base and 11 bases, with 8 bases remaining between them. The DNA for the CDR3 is TGTGCCAGCAGCTTAGACCTAGCACAGTACTTC. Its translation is CASSLDLAQYF.

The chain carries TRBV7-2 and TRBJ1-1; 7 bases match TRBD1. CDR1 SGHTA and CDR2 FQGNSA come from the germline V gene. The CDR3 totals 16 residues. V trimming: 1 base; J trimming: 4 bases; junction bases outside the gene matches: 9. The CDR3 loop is CASSLDAGQVSTEAFF. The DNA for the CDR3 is TGTGCCAGCAGCTTAGATGCTGGACAGGTCTCCACTGAAGCTTTCTTT.

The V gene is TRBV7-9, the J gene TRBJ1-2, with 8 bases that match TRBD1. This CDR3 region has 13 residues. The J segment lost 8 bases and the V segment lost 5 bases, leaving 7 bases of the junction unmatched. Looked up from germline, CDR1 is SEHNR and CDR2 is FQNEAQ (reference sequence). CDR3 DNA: TGTGCCAGCAGCCACGGGACAGGCAGCGGCTACACCTTC. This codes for CASSHGTGSGYTF.

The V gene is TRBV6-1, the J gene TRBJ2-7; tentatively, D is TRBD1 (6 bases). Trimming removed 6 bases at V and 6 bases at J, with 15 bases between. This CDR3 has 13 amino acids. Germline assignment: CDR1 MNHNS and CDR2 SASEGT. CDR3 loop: CASSRDTASEQYF. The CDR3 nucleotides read TGTGCCAGCAGCCGGGACACCGCCTCCGAGCAGTACTTC.

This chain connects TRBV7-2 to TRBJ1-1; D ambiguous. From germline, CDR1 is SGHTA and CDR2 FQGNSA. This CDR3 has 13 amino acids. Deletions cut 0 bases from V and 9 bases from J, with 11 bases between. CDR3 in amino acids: CASSLAEEGKAFF. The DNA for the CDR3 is TGTGCCAGCAGCTTAGCGGAAGAGGGTAAAGCTTTCTTT.

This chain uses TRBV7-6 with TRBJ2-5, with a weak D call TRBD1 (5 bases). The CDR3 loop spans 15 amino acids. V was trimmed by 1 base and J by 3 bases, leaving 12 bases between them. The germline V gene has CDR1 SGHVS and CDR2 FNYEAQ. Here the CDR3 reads CASSLGRQGEETQYF. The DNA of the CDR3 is TGTGCCAGCAGCTTAGGCAGGCAGGGTGAAGAGACCCAGTACTTC.

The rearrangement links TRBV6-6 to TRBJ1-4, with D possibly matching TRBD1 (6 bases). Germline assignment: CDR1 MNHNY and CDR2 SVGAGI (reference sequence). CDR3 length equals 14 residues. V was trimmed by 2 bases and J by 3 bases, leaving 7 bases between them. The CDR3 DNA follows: TGTGCCAGCAGTTACGCAGGGGCTAATGAAAAACTGTTTTTT. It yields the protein CASSYAGANEKLFF.